A selection of T cell receptor beta chains follows, all from one sample in a study of shared clonotypes between healthy human individuals. Profiled with immunoSEQ multiplex PCR; TCRdb holds only in-frame clones, not every one. This table has approximately 2.3 million clones, 85% to 95% appearing once. The specimen sequenced was naive CD4+ T cells from PBMCs. The receptors originated from a man aged 18 to 30 in good health. Some clones in this sample may be carry-over from other donors' samples. CDR3s include the opening cysteine and the closing phenylalanine or tryptophan. The D gene is left open where the match is weak.

J gene | D gene | V gene | CDR3 DNA | CDR3 protein
TRBJ2-3 | TRBD1 | TRBV25-1 | TGTGCCAGCGTTCCCGGGACAGGGGGGTATACGCAGTATTTT | CASVPGTGGYTQYF
TRBJ1-1 | TRBD1 | TRBV6-5 | TGTGCCAGCAGCTCCGGGACAGGGGGAGGGACTGAAGCTTTCTTT | CASSSGTGGGTEAFF
TRBJ2-3 | . | TRBV7-6 | TGTGCCAGCAGCCGACAGACCAGCACAGATACGCAGTATTTT | CASSRQTSTDTQYF
TRBJ2-3 | . | TRBV18 | TGTGCCAGCTCGCCGGACAGTAGCACAGATACGCAGTATTTT | CASSPDSSTDTQYF
TRBJ2-5 | TRBD1 | TRBV5-6 | TGTGCCAGCAGCGGCCGGAGGACAGGGGTAGAGACCCAGTACTTC | CASSGRRTGVETQYF
TRBJ2-1 | TRBD2 | TRBV9 | TGTGCCAGCAGCGCCCCGGGACTAGCGTTTGGGAATGAGCAGTTCTTC | CASSAPGLAFGNEQFF
TRBJ2-5 | . | TRBV5-1 | TGCGCCAGCAGCGCCGGGACGAGAGAGACCCAGTACTTC | CASSAGTRETQYF
TRBJ2-1 | TRBD2 | TRBV6-5 | TGTGCCAGCAGTTGGACTAGTGCCTACAATGAGCAGTTCTTC | CASSWTSAYNEQFF
TRBJ2-5 | TRBD1 | TRBV6-5 | TGTGCCAGCAGTTACCGAATACAGGGGCACCAAGAGACCCAGTACTTC | CASSYRIQGHQETQYF
TRBJ2-3 | TRBD2 | TRBV6-5 | TGTGCCAGTAAGACTAGCGGGAGATTGGTCGATACGCAGTATTTT | CASKTSGRLVDTQYF
TRBJ2-1 | TRBD2 | TRBV7-2 | TGTGCCAGCAGCCCAACCCGGACTAGCGGGAGTGGGAATGAGCAGTTCTTC | CASSPTRTSGSGNEQFF
TRBJ2-1 | TRBD2 | TRBV4-3 | TGCGCCAGCAGCCAAGGATCGAGGACTAGCGGGGGGGCCTCCTACAATGAGCAGTTCTTC | CASSQGSRTSGGASYNEQFF
TRBJ2-7 | . | TRBV2 | TGTGCCAGCAGTGATTTCGGAGGGATCTACGAGCAGTACTTC | CASSDFGGIYEQYF
TRBJ1-5 | . | TRBV28 | TGTGCCAGCAGTTTACGCCCACAGACGGGCAGCAATCAGCCCCAGCATTTT | CASSLRPQTGSNQPQHF
TRBJ2-2 | . | TRBV11-2 | TGTGCCAGCAGCTTCTCTAGATTATTATTAGCCGGGGAGCTGTTTTTT | CASSFSRLLLAGELFF
TRBJ1-1 | TRBD1 | TRBV5-4 | TGTGCCAGCAGCGCCTCGACAGGGGTCGAAGCTTTCTTT | CASSASTGVEAFF
TRBJ1-2 | . | TRBV9 | TGTGCCAGCAGCAGGGATCGTCACTATGGCTACACCTTC | CASSRDRHYGYTF
TRBJ2-4 | . | TRBV4-3 | TGCGCCAGCAGCCAAGAGCAGGGTCCGGCCATTCAGTACTTC | CASSQEQGPAIQYF